This entry describes one TCR beta chain. Its antigen remains unidentified. For TCRbeta, the library was prepared with unique molecular identifiers. MiXCR, applied by TCRdb to the PCR reads, yields one record per CDR3 protein. The repertoire has around 25,000 distinct CDR3 sequences, around 17% of them found once; the top ten carry approximately 35%. These data belong to a study of T-cell reconstitution after alpha-beta-depleted transplantation in children. Study outcomes and limitations: The main origin of T-cell counts and diversity one year after transplant was newly produced T cells. Expanded graft clones numbering several hundred reportedly gave rise to alpha-beta T cells about two months after transplant. Where some patients showed high TCRbeta diversity at day 60, it came from recipient T cells and thymic progenitors that had survived.

Germline assignment: CDR1 SGHTA and CDR2 FQGNSA. CDR3 length: 13 residues. V shed 6 bases, J shed 8 bases, and the junction held 6 bases outside the gene matches. This chain uses TRBV7-2 with TRBJ1-2; the match to TRBD1 covers 10 bases. The receptor's source is a male patient between 2 and 15 years old who had a stem cell transplant for acute lymphoblastic leukemia, so the T cells may come from the graft donor. The input for sequencing was PBMCs, mostly from graft donor cells, taken 60 days after TCRalphabeta/CD19-depleted stem cell transplant. For the CDR3, the DNA is TGTGCCAGCAGTCCGGGACAGGGGAGGGGCTACACCTTC. It is translated as CASSPGQGRGYTF.